One and the same sample provided the 5 T cell receptor beta chains below, sequenced in a study of cytomegalovirus exposure and HLA in healthy donors. PCR employed 60 Vbeta and 13 Jbeta primers. Sequenced by immunoSEQ multiplex PCR; TCRdb stores in-frame clones only, minus some. The table shows some 180,000 clones, with roughly 80% occurring only once. Specimen: PBMCs. All receptors come from a woman under 30 in good health and CMV-seronegative.

The V gene is TRBV11-2, the J gene TRBJ1-1; D call uncertain. This CDR3 has 12 amino acids. V dropped 5 bases and J dropped 11 bases, with 15 bases sitting between them. Per the germline V gene, CDR1 is SGHAT and CDR2 is FQNNGV. This CDR3 reads CASSPDRLRAFF. The CDR3 nucleotides read TGTGCCAGCAGCCCAGACCGCTTGAGGGCTTTCTTT.

V usage is TRBV19 and J usage is TRBJ1-1, with 7 positions matching TRBD1. This CDR3 region has 13 residues. Germline CDR1 and CDR2: LNHDA and SQIVND (reference sequence). V shed 8 bases and J 4 bases; nucleotides not matched to a gene: 7. The CDR3 DNA reads TGTGCCAGTGGGGGGCACAGGGGCACTGAAGCTTTCTTT. Amino acids: CASGGHRGTEAFF.

The CDR3 protein is CASSLASSSGRNNEQFF. The CDR3 region has the DNA TGTGCCAGCAGCTTAGCCTCGTCTAGCGGGAGAAACAATGAGCAGTTCTTC. The chain uses TRBV7-2 and TRBJ2-1, with 10 bases that match TRBD2. V gave up 0 bases and J gave up 5 bases; unmatched junction bases: 7. This CDR3 region has 17 residues. Germline lookup yields CDR1 SGHTA and CDR2 FQGNSA.

This chain links TRBV7-9 with TRBJ2-1; 9 bases agree with TRBD1. V was pared by 2 bases and J by 8 bases, with 4 bases of the junction left unmatched. CDR3 size: 14 residues. Germline V lookup: CDR1 SEHNR, CDR2 FQNEAQ (reference sequence). The chain's CDR3 is CASSLQQGAYEQFF. CDR3 nucleotide sequence: TGTGCCAGCAGCTTACAACAGGGGGCGTATGAGCAGTTCTTC.

V gene TRBV6-5 combines with J gene TRBJ1-4; TRBD1 matches at 7 bases. The CDR3 totals 15 residues. The V gene end was trimmed by 0 bases and the J gene end by 3 bases; junction bases not matched to a gene: 1. CDR1 is MNHEY, CDR2 SVGAGI, per germline. For the CDR3, the DNA is TGTGCCAGCAGTTACTCGACAGGGTCTAATGAAAAACTGTTTTTT. It translates to CASSYSTGSNEKLFF.